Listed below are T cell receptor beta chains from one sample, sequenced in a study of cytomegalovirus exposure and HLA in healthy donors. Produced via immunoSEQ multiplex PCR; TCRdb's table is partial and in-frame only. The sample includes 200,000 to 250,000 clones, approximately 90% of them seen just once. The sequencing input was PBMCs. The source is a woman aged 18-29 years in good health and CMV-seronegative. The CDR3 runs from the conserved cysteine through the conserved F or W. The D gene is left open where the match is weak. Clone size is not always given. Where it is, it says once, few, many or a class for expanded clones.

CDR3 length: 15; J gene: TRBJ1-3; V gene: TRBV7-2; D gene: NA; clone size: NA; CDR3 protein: CASSLGVASGNTIYF; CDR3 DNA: TGTGCCAGCAGCTTAGGAGTAGCCTCTGGAAACACCATATATTTT
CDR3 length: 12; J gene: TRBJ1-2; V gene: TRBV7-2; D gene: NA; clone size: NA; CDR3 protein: CASSLVAYGYTF; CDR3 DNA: TGTGCCAGCAGCTTAGTGGCCTATGGCTACACCTTC
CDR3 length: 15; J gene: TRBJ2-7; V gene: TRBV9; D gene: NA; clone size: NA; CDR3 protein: CARPPGEASSYEQYF; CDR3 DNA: TGTGCCCGACCCCCGGGGGAGGCTTCCTCCTACGAGCAGTACTTC
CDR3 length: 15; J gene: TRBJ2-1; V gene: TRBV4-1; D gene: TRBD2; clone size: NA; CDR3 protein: CASSQASGGNNEQFF; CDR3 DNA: TGCGCCAGCAGCCAAGCTAGCGGGGGTAACAATGAGCAGTTCTTC
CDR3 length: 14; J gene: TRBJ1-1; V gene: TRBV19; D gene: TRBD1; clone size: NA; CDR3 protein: CASSQTGYGTEAFF; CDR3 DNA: TGTGCCAGTAGCCAGACAGGGTATGGCACTGAAGCTTTCTTT
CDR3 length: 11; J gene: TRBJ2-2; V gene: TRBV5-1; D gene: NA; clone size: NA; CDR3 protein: CASSADSGLFF; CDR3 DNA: TGCGCCAGCTCTGCGGACAGTGGGCTGTTTTTT
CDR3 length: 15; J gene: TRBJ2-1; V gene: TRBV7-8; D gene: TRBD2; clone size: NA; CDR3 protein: CASSLDGTRRNEQFF; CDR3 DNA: TGTGCCAGCAGCTTAGATGGGACTAGGCGGAATGAGCAGTTCTTC
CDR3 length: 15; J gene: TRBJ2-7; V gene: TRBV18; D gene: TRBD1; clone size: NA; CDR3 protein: CASSLYRGPAYEQYF; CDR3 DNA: TGTGCCAGCTCGCTTTACAGGGGGCCCGCCTACGAGCAGTACTTC
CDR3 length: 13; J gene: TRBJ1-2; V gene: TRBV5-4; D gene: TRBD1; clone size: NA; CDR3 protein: CASSYTGAGGYTF; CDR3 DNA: TGTGCCAGCAGCTACACAGGGGCCGGGGGCTACACCTTC
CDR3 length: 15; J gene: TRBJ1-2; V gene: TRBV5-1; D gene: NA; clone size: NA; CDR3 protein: CASSLAQALNYGYTF; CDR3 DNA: TGCGCCAGCAGCTTGGCGCAGGCTTTAAACTATGGCTACACCTTC
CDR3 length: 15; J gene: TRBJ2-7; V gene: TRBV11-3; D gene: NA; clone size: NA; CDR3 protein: CASSLPGIGVDEQYF; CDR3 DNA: TGTGCCAGCAGCTTACCAGGGATCGGTGTAGACGAGCAGTACTTC
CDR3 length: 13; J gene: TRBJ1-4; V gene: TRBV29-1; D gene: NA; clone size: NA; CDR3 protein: CSVSSRLNEKLFF; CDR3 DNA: TGCAGCGTCTCGTCCCGTCTGAATGAAAAACTGTTTTTT
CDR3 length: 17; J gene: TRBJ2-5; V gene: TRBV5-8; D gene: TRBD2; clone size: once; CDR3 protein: CASSPEARTSGEETQYF; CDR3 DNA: TGTGCCAGCAGCCCTGAGGCCCGGACTAGCGGGGAAGAGACCCAGTACTTC
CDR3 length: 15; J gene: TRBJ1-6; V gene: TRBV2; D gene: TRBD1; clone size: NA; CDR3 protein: CASSFDRGGNSPLHF; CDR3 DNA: TGTGCCAGCAGTTTTGACAGGGGAGGGAATTCACCCCTCCACTTT
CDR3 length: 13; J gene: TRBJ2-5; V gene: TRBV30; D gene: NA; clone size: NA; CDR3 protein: CAWSGLAPETQYF; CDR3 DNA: TGTGCCTGGAGTGGGCTAGCCCCAGAGACCCAGTACTTC
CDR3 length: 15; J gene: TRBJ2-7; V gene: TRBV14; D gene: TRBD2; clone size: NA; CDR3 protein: CASSQEGLARDEQYF; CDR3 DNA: TGTGCCAGCAGCCAAGAGGGACTAGCGAGAGACGAGCAGTACTTC
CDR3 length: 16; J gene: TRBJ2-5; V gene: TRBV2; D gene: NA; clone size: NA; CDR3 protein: CASKTSPVMVQETQYF; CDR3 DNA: TGTGCCAGCAAAACTAGCCCGGTCATGGTTCAAGAGACCCAGTACTTC
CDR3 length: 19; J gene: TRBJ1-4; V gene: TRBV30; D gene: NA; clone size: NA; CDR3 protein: CAWSQDRKGLRRTNEKLFF; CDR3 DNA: TGTGCCTGGAGTCAAGACAGGAAGGGGTTACGCAGGACTAATGAAAAACTGTTTTTT
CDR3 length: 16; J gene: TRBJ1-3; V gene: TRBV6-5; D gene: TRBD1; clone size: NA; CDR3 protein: CASSFSGQGGGNTIYF; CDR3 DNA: TGTGCCAGCAGTTTCTCCGGACAGGGGGGCGGAAACACCATATATTTT
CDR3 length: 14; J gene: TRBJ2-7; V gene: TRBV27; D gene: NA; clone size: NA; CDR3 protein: CASSFQGKTYEQYF; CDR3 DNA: TGTGCCAGCAGTTTTCAGGGTAAAACCTACGAGCAGTACTTC
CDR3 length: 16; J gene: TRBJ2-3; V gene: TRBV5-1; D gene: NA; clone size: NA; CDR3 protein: CASSLALALPTDTQYF; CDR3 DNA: TGCGCCAGCAGCTTGGCGCTAGCCCTTCCCACAGATACGCAGTATTTT
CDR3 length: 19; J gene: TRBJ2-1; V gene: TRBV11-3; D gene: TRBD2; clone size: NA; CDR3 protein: CASSLAGTSGSSLYNEQFF; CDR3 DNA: TGTGCCAGCAGCTTAGCCGGGACTAGCGGGAGTTCACTCTACAATGAGCAGTTCTTC
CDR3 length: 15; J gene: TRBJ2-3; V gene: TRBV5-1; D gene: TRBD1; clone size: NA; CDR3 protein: CASSSTGLDTDTQYF; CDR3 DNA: TGCGCCAGCAGCTCGACAGGGTTGGACACAGATACGCAGTATTTT
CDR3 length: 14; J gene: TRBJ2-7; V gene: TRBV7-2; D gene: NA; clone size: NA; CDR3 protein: CASTPSAGNYEQYF; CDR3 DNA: TGTGCCAGCACACCAAGTGCAGGTAACTACGAGCAGTACTTC
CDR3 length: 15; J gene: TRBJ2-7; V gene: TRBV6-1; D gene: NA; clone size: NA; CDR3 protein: CASLEDSHASYEQYF; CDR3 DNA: TGTGCCAGTCTGGAGGACAGTCATGCCTCCTACGAGCAGTACTTC
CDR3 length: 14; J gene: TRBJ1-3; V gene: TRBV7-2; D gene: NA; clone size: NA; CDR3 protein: CASSSAGSGNTIYF; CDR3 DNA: TGTGCCAGCAGCTCAGCCGGGTCTGGAAACACCATATATTTT
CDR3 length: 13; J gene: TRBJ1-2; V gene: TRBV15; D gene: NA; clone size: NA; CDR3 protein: CATSPDRNYGYTF; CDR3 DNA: TGTGCCACCAGTCCCGACAGAAACTATGGCTACACCTTC
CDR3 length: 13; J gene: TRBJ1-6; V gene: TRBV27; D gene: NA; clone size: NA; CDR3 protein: CASRFYSNSPLHF; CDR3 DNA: TGTGCCAGCAGGTTTTATAGTAATTCACCCCTCCACTTT
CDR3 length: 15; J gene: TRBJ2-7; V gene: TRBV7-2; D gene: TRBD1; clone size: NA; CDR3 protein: CASSLGGTGVEEQYF; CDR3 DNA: TGTGCCAGCAGCTTAGGGGGCACAGGGGTCGAAGAGCAGTACTTC
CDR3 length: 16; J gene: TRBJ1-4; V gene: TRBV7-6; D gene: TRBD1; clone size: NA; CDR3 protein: CASSLSGGAANEKLFF; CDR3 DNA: TGTGCCAGCAGCTTATCAGGGGGCGCGGCTAATGAAAAACTGTTTTTT
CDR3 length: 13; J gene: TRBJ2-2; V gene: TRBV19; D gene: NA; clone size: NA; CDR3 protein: CASSMRLSGELFF; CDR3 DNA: TGTGCCAGTAGTATGAGACTGTCCGGGGAGCTGTTTTTT
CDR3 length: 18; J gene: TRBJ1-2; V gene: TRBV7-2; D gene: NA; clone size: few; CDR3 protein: CASIKSDSKFGANYGYTF; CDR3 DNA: TGTGCCAGCATTAAGTCGGACAGCAAGTTTGGAGCTAACTATGGCTACACCTTC
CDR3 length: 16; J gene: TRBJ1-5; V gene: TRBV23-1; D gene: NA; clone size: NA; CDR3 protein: CASSPTRVWSNQPQHF; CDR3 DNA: TGCGCCAGCAGCCCCACCCGGGTTTGGAGCAATCAGCCCCAGCATTTT
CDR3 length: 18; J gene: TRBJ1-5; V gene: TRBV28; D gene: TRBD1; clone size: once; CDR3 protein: CASSQQSGAGGSNQPQHF; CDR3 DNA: TGTGCCAGCAGCCAGCAAAGTGGGGCAGGGGGAAGCAATCAGCCCCAGCATTTT
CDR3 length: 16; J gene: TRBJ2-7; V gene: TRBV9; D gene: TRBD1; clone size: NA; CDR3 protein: CASSVRDRGLGYEQYF; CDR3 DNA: TGTGCCAGCAGCGTACGTGACAGGGGGCTGGGCTACGAGCAGTACTTC
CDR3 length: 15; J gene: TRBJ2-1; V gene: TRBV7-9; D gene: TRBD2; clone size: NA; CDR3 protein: CASNPSGKRSNEQFF; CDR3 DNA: TGTGCCAGCAACCCAAGCGGGAAAAGAAGCAATGAGCAGTTCTTC
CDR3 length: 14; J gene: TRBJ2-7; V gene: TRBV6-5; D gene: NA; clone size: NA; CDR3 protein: CASSYRGYGYEQYF; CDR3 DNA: TGTGCCAGCAGTTACCGCGGCTACGGCTACGAGCAGTACTTC
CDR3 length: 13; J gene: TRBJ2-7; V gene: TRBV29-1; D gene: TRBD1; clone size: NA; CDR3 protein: CSVETGDSYEQYF; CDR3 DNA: TGCAGCGTTGAGACAGGGGACTCCTACGAGCAGTACTTC
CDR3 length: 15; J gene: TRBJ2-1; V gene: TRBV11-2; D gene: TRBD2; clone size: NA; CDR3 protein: CASSWGTSGYNEQFF; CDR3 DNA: TGTGCCAGCAGCTGGGGGACTAGCGGATACAATGAGCAGTTCTTC
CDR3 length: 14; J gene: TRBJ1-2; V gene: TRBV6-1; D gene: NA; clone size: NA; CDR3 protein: CASSARQDNYGYTF; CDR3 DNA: TGTGCCAGCAGTGCTCGACAAGATAACTATGGCTACACCTTC
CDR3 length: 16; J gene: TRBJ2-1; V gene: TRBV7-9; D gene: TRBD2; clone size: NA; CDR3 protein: CASSLVLGLAGNEQFF; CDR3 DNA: TGTGCCAGCAGCTTAGTACTTGGACTAGCGGGAAATGAGCAGTTCTTC
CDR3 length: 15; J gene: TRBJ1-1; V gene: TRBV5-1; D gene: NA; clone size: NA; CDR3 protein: CASSTRGDLNTEAFF; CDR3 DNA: TGCGCCAGCAGCACAAGAGGGGACTTGAACACTGAAGCTTTCTTT
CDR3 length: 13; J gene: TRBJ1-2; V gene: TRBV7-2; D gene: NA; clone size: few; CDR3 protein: CASSFGRGSGYTF; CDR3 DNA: TGTGCCAGCAGCTTCGGCAGGGGCAGTGGCTACACCTTC
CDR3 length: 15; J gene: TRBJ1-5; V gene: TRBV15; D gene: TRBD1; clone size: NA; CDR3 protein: CATSRETGLSQPQHF; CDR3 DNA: TGTGCCACCAGCAGAGAGACAGGGTTGAGTCAGCCCCAGCATTTT
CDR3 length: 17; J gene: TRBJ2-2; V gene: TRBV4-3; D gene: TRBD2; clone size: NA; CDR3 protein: CASSQESPAGGSGELFF; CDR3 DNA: TGCGCCAGCAGCCAAGAGAGCCCAGCGGGGGGTTCCGGGGAGCTGTTTTTT
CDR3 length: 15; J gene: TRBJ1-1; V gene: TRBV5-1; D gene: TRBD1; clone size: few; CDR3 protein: CASSLLTGVNTEAFF; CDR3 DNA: TGCGCCAGCAGCTTATTGACAGGGGTGAACACTGAAGCTTTCTTT
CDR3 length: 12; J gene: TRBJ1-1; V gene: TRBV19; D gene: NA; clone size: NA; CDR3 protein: CASRTGNTEAFF; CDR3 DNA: TGTGCCAGTAGAACGGGGAACACTGAAGCTTTCTTT
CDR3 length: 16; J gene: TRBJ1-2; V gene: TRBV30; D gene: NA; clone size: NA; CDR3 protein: CAWRRRNNGRVEGYTF; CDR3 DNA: TGTGCCTGGAGGCGCCGCAATAACGGCAGGGTGGAAGGCTACACCTTC
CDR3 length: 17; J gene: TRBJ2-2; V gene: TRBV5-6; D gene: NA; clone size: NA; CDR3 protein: CASSLGGGTTNTGELFF; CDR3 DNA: TGTGCCAGCAGCCTTGGGGGGGGGACAACGAACACCGGGGAGCTGTTTTTT
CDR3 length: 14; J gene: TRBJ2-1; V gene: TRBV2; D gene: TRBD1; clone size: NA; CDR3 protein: CASLQGGSYNEQFF; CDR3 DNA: TGTGCCAGCTTACAGGGGGGATCCTACAATGAGCAGTTCTTC
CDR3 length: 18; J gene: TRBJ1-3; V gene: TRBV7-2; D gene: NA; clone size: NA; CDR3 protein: CASSLSHGVTMGGNTIYF; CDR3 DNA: TGTGCCAGCAGCTTAAGTCACGGGGTCACAATGGGAGGAAACACCATATATTTT
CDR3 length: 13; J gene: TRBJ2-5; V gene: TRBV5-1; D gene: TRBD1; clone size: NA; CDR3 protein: CASSYGQGETQYF; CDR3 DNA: TGCGCCAGCAGCTATGGACAGGGGGAGACCCAGTACTTC
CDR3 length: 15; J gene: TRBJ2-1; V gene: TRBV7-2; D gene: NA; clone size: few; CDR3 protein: CASSLGPSSYNEQFF; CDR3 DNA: TGTGCCAGCAGCTTAGGCCCCAGCTCCTACAATGAGCAGTTCTTC